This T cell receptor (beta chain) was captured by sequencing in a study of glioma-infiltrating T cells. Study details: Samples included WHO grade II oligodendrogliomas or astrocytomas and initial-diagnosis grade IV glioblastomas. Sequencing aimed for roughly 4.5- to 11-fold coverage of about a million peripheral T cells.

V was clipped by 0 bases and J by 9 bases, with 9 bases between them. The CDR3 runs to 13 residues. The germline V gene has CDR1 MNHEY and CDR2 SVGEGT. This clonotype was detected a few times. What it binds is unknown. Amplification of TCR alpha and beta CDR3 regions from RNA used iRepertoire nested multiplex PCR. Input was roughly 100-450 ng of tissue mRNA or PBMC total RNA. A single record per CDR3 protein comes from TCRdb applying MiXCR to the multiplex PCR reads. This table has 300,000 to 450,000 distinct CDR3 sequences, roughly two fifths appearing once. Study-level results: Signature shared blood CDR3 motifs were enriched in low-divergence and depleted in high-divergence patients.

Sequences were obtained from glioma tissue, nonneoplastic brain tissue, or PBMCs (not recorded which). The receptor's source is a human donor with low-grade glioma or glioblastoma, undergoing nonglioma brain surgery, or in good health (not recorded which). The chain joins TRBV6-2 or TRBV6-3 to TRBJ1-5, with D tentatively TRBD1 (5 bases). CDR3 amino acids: CASSYSTGGPQHF. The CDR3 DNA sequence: TGTGCCAGCAGTTACTCTACTGGGGGGCCCCAGCATTTT.